This section outlines one T cell receptor beta chain sequence together with its context. TCRdb passed the RT-PCR reads through MiXCR, listing each CDR3 protein once. There are more than 550,000 distinct CDR3 sequences in the sample; approximately 15% occur only once, and 3.6% lies in the top ten. There are 13 residues in the CDR3. Germline trimming cut 6 bases from V and 4 bases from J; bases unmatched to any gene: 0. In germline, CDR1 is MNHNS, CDR2 SASEGT. Sequencing input: memory CD4+ T cells from blood. This rearrangement joins TRBV6-1 to TRBJ1-4; 9 nucleotides line up with TRBD1. The sequence derives from a female donor in good health, serving as a healthy control. CDR3 sequence (DNA): TGTGCCAGCAGGGGACAGGGTAATGAAAAACTGTTTTTT. This translates into CASRGQGNEKLFF.